Many counts were recorded for the clone carrying this T cell receptor beta chain. The CDR3 sequence is 15 residues long. The ends were cut back, 6 bases at V and 4 bases at J, with 15 bases in the middle. Per germline, CDR1 SGHTA and CDR2 FQGNSA. TCRdb fed the reads into MiXCR, producing one record per CDR3 protein. The sample lists about 310,000 distinct CDR3 sequences; roughly a sixth were seen once. The record originates from a study of T cell repertoires in cytomegalovirus infection. This sequence originates from a human donor in good health (CMV status not recorded). Some clones in this sample may be carry-over from other donors' samples. The chain carries TRBV7-2 and TRBJ2-2; the D call may be TRBD1 or TRBD2 (5 bases each). The sequenced material came from PBMCs. The chain's CDR3 is CASSREGHGTGELFF. The CDR3 DNA sequence: TGTGCCAGCAGTCGCGAGGGGCACGGCACCGGGGAGCTGTTTTTT. Full variable domain (outside the CDR3, taken from reference TRBV7-2 and TRBJ2-2): GAGVSQSPSNKVTEKGKDVELRCDPISGHTALYWYRQSLGQGLEFLIYFQGNSAPDKSGLPSDRFSAERTGGSVSTLTIQRTQQEDSAVYLCASSREGHGTGELFFGEGSRLTVL.